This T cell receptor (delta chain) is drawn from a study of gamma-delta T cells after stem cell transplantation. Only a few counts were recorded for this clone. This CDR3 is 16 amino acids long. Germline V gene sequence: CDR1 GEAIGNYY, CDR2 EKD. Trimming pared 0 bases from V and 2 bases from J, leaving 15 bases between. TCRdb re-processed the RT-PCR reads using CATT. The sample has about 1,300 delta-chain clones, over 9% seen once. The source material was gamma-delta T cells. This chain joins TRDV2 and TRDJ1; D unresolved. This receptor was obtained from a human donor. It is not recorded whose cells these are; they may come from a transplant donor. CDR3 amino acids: CACDTVGNSRTDKLIF. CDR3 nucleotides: TGTGCCTGTGACACCGTTGGCAACAGCAGAACCGATAAACTCATCTTT.